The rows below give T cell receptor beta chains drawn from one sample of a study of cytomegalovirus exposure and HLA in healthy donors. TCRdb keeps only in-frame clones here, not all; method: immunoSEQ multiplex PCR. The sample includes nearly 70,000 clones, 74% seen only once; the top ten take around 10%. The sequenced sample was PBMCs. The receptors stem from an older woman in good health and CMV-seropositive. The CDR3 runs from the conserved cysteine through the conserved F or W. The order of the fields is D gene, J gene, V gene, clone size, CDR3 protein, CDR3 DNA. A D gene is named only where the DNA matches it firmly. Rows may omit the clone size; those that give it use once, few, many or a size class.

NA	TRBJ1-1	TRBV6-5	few	CASSYQGRNTEAFF	TGTGCCAGCAGTTATCAGGGGAGGAACACTGAAGCTTTCTTT
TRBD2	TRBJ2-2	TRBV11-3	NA	CASSSEAGVPGELFF	TGTGCCAGCAGCAGTGAAGCGGGGGTTCCCGGGGAGCTGTTTTTT
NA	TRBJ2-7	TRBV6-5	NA	CASTRAQGPYEQYF	TGTGCCAGCACCCGGGCCCAGGGGCCATACGAGCAGTACTTC
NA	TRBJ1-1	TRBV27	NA	CASSLLGRVGSTEAFF	TGTGCCAGCAGTTTATTGGGCAGGGTGGGAAGTACTGAAGCTTTCTTT
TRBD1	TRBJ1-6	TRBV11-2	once	CASSPGTGRYNSPLHF	TGTGCCAGCAGCCCAGGGACAGGCCGCTATAATTCACCCCTCCACTTT
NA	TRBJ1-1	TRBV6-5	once	CASSYSIQGNTEAFF	TGTGCCAGCAGTTACTCGATCCAGGGGAACACTGAAGCTTTCTTT
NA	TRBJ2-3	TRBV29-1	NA	CSVDGGAGTDTQYF	TGCAGCGTTGACGGCGGGGCCGGCACAGATACGCAGTATTTT
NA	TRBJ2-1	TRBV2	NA	CASSERRMGEQFF	TGTGCCAGCAGTGAACGGAGGATGGGTGAGCAGTTCTTC
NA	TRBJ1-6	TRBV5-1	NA	CASSPAGLKKSSYNSPLHF	TGCGCCAGCAGCCCGGCGGGACTGAAAAAAAGCTCCTATAATTCACCCCTCCACTTT
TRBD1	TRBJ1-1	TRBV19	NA	CASSTTGDTEAFF	TGTGCCAGTAGTACGACAGGGGACACTGAAGCTTTCTTT
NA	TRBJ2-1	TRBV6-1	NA	CASHITGSSYNEQFF	TGTGCCAGCCACATAACAGGGAGCTCCTACAATGAGCAGTTCTTC
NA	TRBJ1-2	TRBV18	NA	CASSPRNYGYTF	TGTGCCAGCTCACCGCGGAATTATGGCTACACCTTC
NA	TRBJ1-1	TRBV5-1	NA	CASSLTGFNTEAFF	TGCGCCAGCAGCTTAACAGGGTTTAACACTGAAGCTTTCTTT
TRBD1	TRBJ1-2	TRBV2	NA	CASRPLGTGGYGYTF	TGTGCCAGCAGGCCCCTAGGGACAGGGGGCTATGGCTACACCTTC
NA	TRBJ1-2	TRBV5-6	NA	CASDSGGPGYTF	TGTGCCAGTGATTCGGGGGGACCCGGCTACACCTTC
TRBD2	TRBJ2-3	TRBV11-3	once	CASSLDAGVSDTQYF	TGTGCCAGCAGCTTAGATGCGGGAGTATCAGATACGCAGTATTTT
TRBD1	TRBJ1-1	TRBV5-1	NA	CASSSGTEFTEAFF	TGCGCCAGCAGCTCCGGGACAGAGTTTACTGAAGCTTTCTTT
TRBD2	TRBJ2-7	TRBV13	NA	CASSRTSGEQYF	TGTGCCAGCAGCCGGACTAGTGGCGAGCAGTACTTC
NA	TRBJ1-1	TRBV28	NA	CAIWGGANTEAFF	TGTGCCATCTGGGGGGGGGCGAACACTGAAGCTTTCTTT
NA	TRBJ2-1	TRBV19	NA	CASSPSSLVGQFF	TGTGCCAGTAGTCCCTCCTCACTAGTTGGGCAGTTCTTC